This T cell receptor (beta chain) was profiled in a study of vaccination effects on CD4 cells after COVID-19. CDR3 length equals 16 residues. Germline values: CDR1 GTSNPN, CDR2 SVGIG (reference sequence). V lost 2 bases and J lost 3, with 16 bases in between. ViraFEST assay sequencing came after antigen-specific CD4+ T cells were expanded with viral peptide pools. Once cultured for 10 to 11 days, the cells underwent separation to obtain CD4+ T cells. Two doses of BNT162b2 or mRNA-1273 vaccine were administered to participants. Vaccinated recipients, who were negative for nucleocapsid antibodies, had no history of SARS-CoV-2 infection. Half-medium changes using IL-2 medium occurred on days 3 and 7. Of note for this clone: As yet, its antigen is unknown.

Here immunoSEQ multiplex PCR was the method, and the copy in TCRdb shows in-frame clones only, minus some. The sample lists about 46,000 clones, 74% occurring once. Study-wide results and caveats: Infection-derived and vaccine-derived clones contracted markedly late after vaccination. Limitations: small convalescent group and missing early post-infection timepoints.

The chain carries TRBV30 and TRBJ1-4; maybe TRBD1 (5 bases). The TCR originated in a human donor who received a COVID-19 vaccine. The specimen comprised CD4+ T cells from PBMCs cultured with HCoV-OC43 spike peptides, sampled after COVID-19 vaccination. Subset given: HCoV-OC43 spike overlapping peptide pool stimulation. The CDR3 DNA is TGTGCCTGGAGTTGGGGGGGTGGAGCGTCTAATGAAAAACTGTTTTTT. Translated: CAWSWGGGASNEKLFF.